The sequence of this T cell receptor (beta chain) was determined in a study of cytomegalovirus exposure and HLA in healthy donors. 13 Jbeta primers and 60 Vbeta primers were used for the PCR. Profiling relied on immunoSEQ multiplex PCR, and the TCRdb table lists in-frame clones only, not all of them. Of 200,000 or so clones detected, approximately 85% appear once; the ten largest clones hold around 6.3%. Overall study results and limits: In terms of immune exposure information, only CMV serostatus was available. An ancestry cluster, one associated with Asian ancestry, reportedly showed fewer N-insertions than the approximately 670-donor mean in a later analysis. The study labeled 150 to 200 TCR beta chains cytomegalovirus-associated.

As concerns this clone: Its target is unknown. Its ends do not fully match the called genes, so a read error is possible.

CDR1 SEHNR and CDR2 FQNEAQ come from the germline V gene (reference sequence). The CDR3 is made up of 16 amino acids. Sequencing was carried out using PBMCs. The chain couples TRBV7-9 to TRBJ2-1, with 7 bases aligning to TRBD2. This sequence originates from a woman aged 50 to 60 in good health and CMV-seropositive. The CDR3: CSSSLREVLSYNEQFF. CDR3 bases: TGTTCCAGCAGCTTACGGGAGGTCTTATCCTACAATGAGCAGTTCTTC.